This TCR beta chain originates from a study of graft-versus-host responses after intestinal transplantation. Study at large: Induction using anti-thymocyte globulin, followed by tacrolimus and steroids for roughly 3 years, was given to all recipients.

The junction had 10 bases not matched to a gene; V was cut back by 5 bases and J by 7 bases. CDR1 is MDHEN, CDR2 SYDVKM, per germline. The CDR3 spans 15 residues. The table came from immunoSEQ multiplex PCR; TCRdb's copy has only in-frame clones and leaves some out. There are 6,000 to 9,000 clones in the sample; about 28% occur only once, and about 6% lies in the top ten. Responders (approximately 200,000, CFSE-labeled) met approximately 200,000 stimulators that were irradiated and violet-dye-labeled. Upon completion of the reaction, proliferating CFSE-low responders, both CD3+CD4+ and CD3+CD8+, were sorted.

The gene calls are TRBV28 and TRBJ1-5; 8 bases fit TRBD1. This receptor was identified in a human patient who was an organ donor for intestinal transplantation. The specimen comprised alloreactive CD8+ T cells from a mixed lymphocyte reaction culture, sampled before transplantation. Subset of the sample: CFSE-low proliferating T cells sorted from roughly six-day pre-transplant mixed lymphocyte reaction (GvH or HvG direction). The DNA of the CDR3 is TGTGCCAGCAGTGCGTCGGACAGGGAGTACCAGCCCCAGCATTTT. It is translated as CASSASDREYQPQHF.